A selection of T cell receptor beta chains follows, all from one sample in a study of OX40 agonist ivuxolimab in advanced cancers. This table comes from immunoSEQ multiplex PCR, and its TCRdb copy is limited to in-frame clones, with some not included. The sample records about 43,000 clones, roughly 94% being singletons. The source was CD4+ or CD8+ T cells sorted from blood, collected in a trial of the OX40 agonist ivuxolimab. Source of these receptors: an adult with an advanced solid tumor such as melanoma, head and neck, liver or kidney cancer. The CDR3 runs from the conserved cysteine through the conserved F or W. A D gene is named only where the DNA matches it firmly. For some rows the clone size is stated as once, few or many, or as a class when expanded; others skip it.

d_call clone_size j_call v_call cdr3_nt cdr3_aa
TRBD1 NA TRBJ2-1 TRBV6-5 TGTGCCAGCAGTCCCGGGACAGGGTCTGAGCAGTTCTTC CASSPGTGSEQFF
NA NA TRBJ2-7 TRBV4-2 TGTGCCAGCAGCCAAGGAGCGAGCTCCTACGAGCAGTACTTC CASSQGASSYEQYF
NA NA TRBJ2-3 TRBV5-1 TGCGCCAGCAGCTTGGCCCACTCCGCGGCAGATACGCAGTATTTT CASSLAHSAADTQYF
TRBD2 NA TRBJ2-7 TRBV6-5 TGTGCCACAACTAGCGGGAGGGGATACGAGCAGTACTTC CATTSGRGYEQYF
TRBD2 NA TRBJ2-1 TRBV5-6 TGTGCCAGCAGCTCAGGAGGGGGGAGCGGGAGTCGTTCCTCCAATGAGCAGTTCTTC CASSSGGGSGSRSSNEQFF
TRBD2 NA TRBJ2-7 TRBV11-2 TGTGCCAGCAGCGCCGGGACTAGCGTCTACGAGCAGTACTTC CASSAGTSVYEQYF
NA NA TRBJ1-1 TRBV15 TGTGCCACCAGCCCTTCGGTGAACACTGAAGCTTTCTTT CATSPSVNTEAFF
NA NA TRBJ2-3 TRBV7-9 TGTGCCAGCAGCTTCGGGACCTCTTACACAGATACGCAGTATTTT CASSFGTSYTDTQYF
NA once TRBJ2-4 TRBV6-4 TGTGCCAGCATCAGTCCTCTAGCCAAAAACATTCAGTACTTC CASISPLAKNIQYF
NA NA TRBJ2-1 TRBV6-6 TGTGCCAGCTTTATATCGGGTGGTCCATCTGGGTTCTTC CASFISGGPSGFF
NA NA TRBJ1-2 TRBV7-9 TGTGCCAGCAGCCCGGTCGATGGTTACTATGGCTACACCTTC CASSPVDGYYGYTF
TRBD2 NA TRBJ2-7 TRBV4-1 TGCGCCAGCAGCCAAGATAAACTGGGACTATCATCCTACGAGCAGTACTTC CASSQDKLGLSSYEQYF
TRBD1 once TRBJ1-1 TRBV11-2 TGTGCCAGCAGCCTTCGACAGGGGCGGAACACTGAAGCTTTCTTT CASSLRQGRNTEAFF
NA NA TRBJ2-2 TRBV13 TGTGCCAGCAGCTTGGAGCATAACACCGGGGAGCTGTTTTTT CASSLEHNTGELFF
NA NA TRBJ2-5 TRBV19 TGTGCCAGTAGATATGGCGGAGGATTCCAAGAGACCCAGTACTTC CASRYGGGFQETQYF
NA NA TRBJ2-1 TRBV9 TGTGCCAGCAGCGTACATCAACAGGGTGCATTTGCTGAGCAGTTCTTC CASSVHQQGAFAEQFF
NA NA TRBJ2-7 TRBV6-5 TGTGCCAGCAGGATAGGGACACGCTACGAGCAGTACTTC CASRIGTRYEQYF
NA NA TRBJ2-5 TRBV10-1 TGCGCCAGCAGCGACTGGGCCCACCAAGAGACCCAGTACTTC CASSDWAHQETQYF
NA NA TRBJ2-1 TRBV5-1 TGCGCCAGCAGCTTGACCCGGGTGGATGAGCAGTTCTTC CASSLTRVDEQFF
NA NA TRBJ1-5 TRBV19 TGTGCCAGTAGTACAGGGGACCTTAGCAATCAGCCCCAGCATTTT CASSTGDLSNQPQHF
TRBD1 NA TRBJ2-2 TRBV7-2 TGTGCCAGCAGCTCTTCTGCCGGGACAGGGGGCCTCTGGGAGCTGTTTTTT CASSSSAGTGGLWELFF
TRBD1 NA TRBJ2-5 TRBV19 TGTGCCAGTAGTACTTGGACAGGGGAGGAGACCCAGTACTTC CASSTWTGEETQYF
NA NA TRBJ1-1 TRBV27 TGTGCCAGCAGTTTAAGGGGTAGGACTGAAGCTTTCTTT CASSLRGRTEAFF
NA NA TRBJ1-5 TRBV6-6 TGTGCCAGCAGTCTGGACGGATATAGCAATCAGCCCCAGCATTTT CASSLDGYSNQPQHF
TRBD2 NA TRBJ2-3 TRBV14 TGTGCCAGCAGCCTGGGACTAGCGGGAGAGGGGGGAGGAACAGATACGCAGTATTTT CASSLGLAGEGGGTDTQYF
NA NA TRBJ2-5 TRBV6-6 TGTGCCAGCGTTCGCGACAGTGGATTAGAGACCCAGTACTTC CASVRDSGLETQYF
NA once TRBJ2-7 TRBV7-9 TGTGCCAGCAGCTTAGGTCCCGACGCGGGACAGAGACCCTACGAGCAGTACTTC CASSLGPDAGQRPYEQYF
TRBD2 NA TRBJ2-3 TRBV5-1 TGCGCCAGCAGCTTGGGACTAGCGGGAGGGCCTAAGGAGACGCAGTATTTT CASSLGLAGGPKETQYF
NA NA TRBJ1-3 TRBV4-3 TGCGCCAGCAGCCAAGGGAAGGGGCCTGGAAACACCATATATTTT CASSQGKGPGNTIYF
TRBD2 NA TRBJ2-1 TRBV27 TGTGCCAGCAGTTTGCTAGCGGGAGTCTACAATGAGCAGTTCTTC CASSLLAGVYNEQFF
NA once TRBJ2-6 TRBV28 TGTGCCAGCAGCCGGGACGGTGGGGCCAACGTCCTGACTTTC CASSRDGGANVLTF
TRBD1 few TRBJ1-2 TRBV7-9 TGTGCCAGCAGCACACGCCCGGGACAGGGCCCGACTAACTATGGCTACACCTTC CASSTRPGQGPTNYGYTF
TRBD1 NA TRBJ1-1 TRBV7-3 TGTGCCAGCAGCCCCACAGGGGGCGCAAGCACTGAAGCTTTCTTT CASSPTGGASTEAFF
NA once TRBJ2-2 TRBV6-5 TGTGCCAGCATAGGGGCCGGGGAGCTGTTTTTT CASIGAGELFF
NA NA TRBJ2-5 TRBV7-6 TGTGCCAGCAGCTTAGTCGGGGTTTCCCAAGAGACCCAGTACTTC CASSLVGVSQETQYF
TRBD2 once TRBJ2-1 TRBV7-6 TGTGCCAGCAGCCGTTTAGCGGGAGGGAATGAGCAGTTCTTC CASSRLAGGNEQFF
TRBD2 NA TRBJ2-1 TRBV4-1 TGCGCCAGCAGCCTTTTAGACAGCGGGGGGTACAATGAGCAGTTCTTC CASSLLDSGGYNEQFF
NA NA TRBJ1-2 TRBV7-9 TGTGCCAGCAGCTTAGACGGGGAGGGTTATGGCTACACCTTC CASSLDGEGYGYTF
TRBD1 once TRBJ1-2 TRBV30 TGTGCCTGGGAAGGGGGCGCGCCGAGGTTGCACTATGGCTACACCTTC CAWEGGAPRLHYGYTF
NA NA TRBJ2-7 TRBV27 TGTGCCAGCAGTTGGAGGGAGTCTTACGAGCAGTACTTC CASSWRESYEQYF